These 5 T cell receptor beta chains originate from one sample sequenced in a study of blood T cell repertoires in COVID-19. TCRdb's copy holds only in-frame clones and misses some; the assay was immunoSEQ multiplex PCR. The sample has 95,000 to 110,000 clones; around nine tenths are singletons. The specimen was peripheral blood. Receptors were obtained from a woman in her 30s with acute or convalescent COVID-19.

V is TRBV7-3 and J is TRBJ2-7, with 11 bases aligning to TRBD2. Germline values: CDR1 SGHTA, CDR2 FQGTGA. The CDR3 sequence is 16 residues long. Losses at the gene ends were 5 bases for V and 7 bases for J; bases not matched to a gene: 13. Written as DNA, the CDR3 is TGTGCCAGCAGCGTCCTACTAGCGGGGGCAAGGTGTGAGCAGTACTTC. This codes for CASSVLLAGARCEQYF.

The chain recombines TRBV10-2 with TRBJ1-3; TRBD1 matches 8 bases. The germline CDR1 and CDR2 sequences are WSHSY and SAAADI. This CDR3 has 15 amino acids. The V gene end was trimmed by 6 bases and the J gene end by 4 bases; junction bases not matched to a gene: 8. CDR3 protein: CASSTGQGSGNTIYF. As DNA, the CDR3 is TGCGCCAGCAGCACAGGACAGGGATCGGGAAACACCATATATTTT.

The rearrangement uses TRBV19 and TRBJ1-1; no clear D. CDR3 length equals 14 residues. V gave up 7 bases and J gave up 1 base, with 13 bases separating them. Germline values: CDR1 LNHDA, CDR2 SQIVND (reference sequence). The CDR3 nucleotides read TGTGCCAGTATGACCGGAGTGGCGAACACTGAAGCTTTCTTT. Encoded protein: CASMTGVANTEAFF.

This chain connects TRBV19 to TRBJ1-5; TRBD1 matches at 7 bases. Germline V gene data show CDR1 as LNHDA and CDR2 as SQIVND (reference sequence). V lost 4 bases to trimming and J lost 2 bases; unmatched junction nucleotides: 14. This CDR3 is 18 amino acids long. The CDR3: CASSTTRVGTGGNQPQHF. CDR3 coding DNA: TGTGCCAGTAGTACAACCCGTGTAGGCACAGGGGGCAATCAGCCCCAGCATTTT.

This chain uses TRBV4-3 with TRBJ2-1; D might be TRBD1 (6 bases). The CDR3 is 17 amino acids. Germline CDR1 is LGHNA and CDR2 is YSLEER. Trimming cost V 0 bases and J 4 bases, with 16 bases left between them. The CDR3 loop reads CASSQDFTGSNYNEQFF. As DNA, the CDR3 is TGCGCCAGCAGCCAAGATTTTACAGGGTCGAATTACAATGAGCAGTTCTTC.